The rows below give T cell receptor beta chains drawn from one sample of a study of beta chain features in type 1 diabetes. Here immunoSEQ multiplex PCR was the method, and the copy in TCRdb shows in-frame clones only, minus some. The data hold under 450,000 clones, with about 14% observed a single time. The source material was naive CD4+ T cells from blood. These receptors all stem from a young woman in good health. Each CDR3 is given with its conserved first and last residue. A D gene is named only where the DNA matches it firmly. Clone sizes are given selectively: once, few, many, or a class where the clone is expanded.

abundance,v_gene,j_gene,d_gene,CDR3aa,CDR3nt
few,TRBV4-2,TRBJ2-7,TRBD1,CASSSAGGTGIYEQYF,TGTGCCAGCAGCTCAGCTGGGGGGACAGGGATTTACGAGCAGTACTTC
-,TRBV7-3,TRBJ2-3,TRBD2,CASSSGLAPDTQYF,TGTGCCAGCAGCTCGGGACTAGCGCCAGATACGCAGTATTTT
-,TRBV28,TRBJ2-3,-,CASSLVTDTQYF,TGTGCCAGCAGCCTAGTAACAGATACGCAGTATTTT
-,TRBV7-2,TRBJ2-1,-,CASSLAPSSYNEQFF,TGTGCCAGCAGCTTAGCCCCCAGCTCCTACAATGAGCAGTTCTTC
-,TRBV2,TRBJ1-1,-,CASSRDTENTEAFF,TGTGCCAGCAGCCGGGACACTGAGAACACTGAAGCTTTCTTT
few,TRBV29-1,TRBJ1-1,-,CSGGQPNTEAFF,TGCAGCGGCGGGCAGCCGAACACTGAAGCTTTCTTT
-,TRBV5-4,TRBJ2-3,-,CASSSLLLAEVDTQYF,TGTGCCAGCAGCTCCCTATTACTAGCCGAGGTAGATACGCAGTATTTT
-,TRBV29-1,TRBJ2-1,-,CSVDNRGTGGVYNEQFF,TGCAGCGTTGATAACAGGGGGACTGGGGGGGTCTACAATGAGCAGTTCTTC
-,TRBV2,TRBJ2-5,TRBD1,CATTIGGRETQYF,TGTGCCACCACAATAGGGGGCAGAGAGACCCAGTACTTC
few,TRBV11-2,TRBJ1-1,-,CASSLSRGAEAFF,TGTGCCAGCAGCTTAAGTCGGGGGGCTGAAGCTTTCTTT
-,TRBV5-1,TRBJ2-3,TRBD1,CASSPGQGHTDTQYF,TGCGCCAGCAGCCCAGGACAGGGACACACAGATACGCAGTATTTT
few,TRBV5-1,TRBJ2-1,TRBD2,CASSWRLAGGHNEQFF,TGCGCCAGCAGCTGGAGACTAGCGGGAGGGCACAATGAGCAGTTCTTC
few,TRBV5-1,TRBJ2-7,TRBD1,CASSSLGTVYEQYF,TGCGCCAGCAGCTCCCTCGGGACAGTCTACGAGCAGTACTTC
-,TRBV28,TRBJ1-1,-,CASRSERRTEAFF,TGTGCCAGCCGTTCGGAACGGAGGACTGAAGCTTTCTTT
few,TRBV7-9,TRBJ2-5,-,CASTRVQETQYF,TGTGCCAGCACACGGGTTCAAGAGACCCAGTACTTC
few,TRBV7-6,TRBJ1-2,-,CASSLEAGPNYGYTF,TGTGCCAGCAGCTTAGAGGCAGGGCCTAACTATGGCTACACCTTC
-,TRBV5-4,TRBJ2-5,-,CASSPRTDPETQYF,TGTGCCAGCAGTCCAAGGACTGACCCAGAGACCCAGTACTTC
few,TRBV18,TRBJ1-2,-,CASSPTVEGSYGYTF,TGTGCCAGCTCACCAACGGTGGAGGGCAGCTATGGCTACACCTTC
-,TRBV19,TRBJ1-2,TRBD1,CAIRDRERYGYTF,TGTGCCATTAGGGACAGGGAGAGGTATGGCTACACCTTC
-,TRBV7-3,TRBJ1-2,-,CASSLVQGDGYTF,TGTGCCAGCAGCTTAGTGCAGGGTGATGGCTACACCTTC
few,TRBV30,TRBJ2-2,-,CAWSAPGVTGELFF,TGTGCCTGGAGTGCACCAGGGGTAACCGGGGAGCTGTTTTTT
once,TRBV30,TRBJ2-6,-,CAWTPAGANVLTF,TGTGCCTGGACGCCGGCTGGGGCCAACGTCCTGACTTTC
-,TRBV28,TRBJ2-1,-,CASSSVEQFF,TGTGCCAGCAGTTCGGTGGAGCAGTTCTTC
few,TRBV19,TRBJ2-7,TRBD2,CASSMSGSSYEQYF,TGTGCCAGTAGTATGAGCGGGAGCTCCTACGAGCAGTACTTC
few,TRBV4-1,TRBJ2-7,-,CASRRTGSYEQYF,TGCGCCAGCAGACGGACTGGCTCCTACGAGCAGTACTTC
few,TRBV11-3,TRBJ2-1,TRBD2,CASSLGTSGYNEQFF,TGTGCCAGCAGCTTAGGGACTAGCGGCTACAATGAGCAGTTCTTC
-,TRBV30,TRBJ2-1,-,CAWRGQYNEQFF,TGTGCCTGGAGAGGACAGTACAATGAGCAGTTCTTC
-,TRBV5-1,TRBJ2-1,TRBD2,CASSPMTSGRTDEQFF,TGCGCCAGCAGCCCTATGACTAGCGGGAGAACGGACGAGCAGTTCTTC
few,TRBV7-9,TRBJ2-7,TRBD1,CASSAGRTGTGYEQYF,TGTGCCAGCAGCGCGGGGAGGACGGGGACAGGCTACGAGCAGTACTTC
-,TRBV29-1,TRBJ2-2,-,CSATDLLGTGELFF,TGCAGCGCTACGGACTTACTGGGAACCGGGGAGCTGTTTTTT
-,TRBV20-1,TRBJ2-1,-,CSADFRGKQFF,TGCAGTGCCGACTTTAGAGGCAAGCAGTTCTTC
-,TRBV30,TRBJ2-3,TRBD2,CAWSGYLGTSEADTQYF,TGTGCCTGGAGTGGGTACCTCGGGACTAGCGAAGCGGATACGCAGTATTTT
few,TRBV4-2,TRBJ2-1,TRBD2,CASSQDTRAGGPGNEQFF,TGTGCCAGCAGCCAAGATACTCGAGCGGGAGGGCCGGGGAATGAGCAGTTCTTC
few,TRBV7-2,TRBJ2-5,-,CASSFPGEETQYF,TGTGCCAGCAGCTTCCCGGGTGAAGAGACCCAGTACTTC
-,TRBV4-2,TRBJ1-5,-,CASSLITGTFNQPQHF,TGTGCCAGCAGCCTAATTACAGGGACCTTCAATCAGCCCCAGCATTTT
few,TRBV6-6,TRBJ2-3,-,CASSGDPHPDTQYF,TGTGCCAGCAGCGGGGATCCCCACCCAGATACGCAGTATTTT
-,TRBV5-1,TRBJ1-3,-,CASSLDEVGNTIYF,TGCGCCAGCAGCTTGGACGAGGTTGGAAACACCATATATTTT
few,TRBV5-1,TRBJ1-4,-,CASSSRVDEKLFF,TGCGCCAGCAGCTCGCGGGTCGATGAAAAACTGTTTTTT
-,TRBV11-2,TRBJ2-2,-,CASRPGIMEGTGELFF,TGTGCCAGCAGACCAGGGATCATGGAGGGCACCGGGGAGCTGTTTTTT
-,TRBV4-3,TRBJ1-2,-,CASSLAGEAYGYTF,TGCGCCAGCAGCCTCGCAGGGGAAGCCTATGGCTACACCTTC
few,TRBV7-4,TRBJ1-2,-,CASPPLQVDGYTF,TGTGCCAGCCCACCACTACAGGTGGATGGCTACACCTTC
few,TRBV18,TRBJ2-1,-,CASSLGFAENEQFF,TGTGCCAGCTCACTCGGGTTTGCCGAGAATGAGCAGTTCTTC
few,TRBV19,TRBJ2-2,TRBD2,CASSYLAGSTGELFF,TGTGCCAGTAGTTATCTAGCGGGATCGACCGGGGAGCTGTTTTTT